What follows are 25 T cell receptor beta chains derived from one specimen sequenced in a study of CD8 T cells in ankylosing spondylitis. Overall study findings and caveats: One TCR beta motif, made up of about 8 highly homologous variants, appeared characteristic of ankylosing spondylitis blood.

MiXCR was run by TCRdb on the 5' RACE reads, yielding one entry per CDR3 protein. The sample consists of roughly 440,000 distinct CDR3 sequences, over 15% of them appearing once. No antigen has been assigned to these receptors. Material: blood, either unsorted or a sorted T cell fraction (not recorded which). These receptors were collected from a male donor with ankylosing spondylitis.

This clonotype has a count of ten or more. V and J are TRBV10-3 and TRBJ2-3; maybe TRBD2 (5 bases). Germline V gene sequence: CDR1 ENHRY, CDR2 SYGVKD. There are 14 residues in the CDR3. V was shortened by 3 bases and J by 5 bases, with 12 bases between the two germline ends. The CDR3 spells CAISDPGYGDTQYF. The CDR3 DNA is TGTGCCATCAGTGACCCGGGGTATGGAGATACGCAGTATTTT.

The chain links TRBV10-3 to TRBJ2-1; 7 bases agree with TRBD2. Germline V CDR1 and CDR2: ENHRY, SYGVKD. This CDR3 region has 14 residues. Trimming cost V 0 bases and J 4 bases; bases outside gene matches: 0. CDR3 sequence: CAISESREYNEQFF. The CDR3 coding sequence is TGTGCCATCAGTGAGTCGCGGGAGTACAATGAGCAGTTCTTC.

This clonotype was counted between two and nine times. The V gene is TRBV29-1, the J gene TRBJ2-5; the D gene is possibly TRBD2 (6 bases). The CDR3 totals 17 residues. Germline V lookup: CDR1 SQVTM, CDR2 ANQGSEA. The V and J ends lost 7 bases and 5 bases respectively, with 29 bases between them. CDR3 loop: CSALKGLWAGQWETQYF. CDR3 DNA sequence: TGCAGCGCCCTGAAAGGCCTGTGGGCGGGGCAATGGGAGACCCAGTACTTC.

In this sample, this clonotype turned up a few times. The chain uses TRBV6-1 and TRBJ2-7, with 12 nucleotides matching TRBD1. Germline assignment: CDR1 MNHNS and CDR2 SASEGT. The CDR3 loop spans 14 amino acids. Trimming removed 7 bases from V and 6 bases from J; junction bases left unmatched: 7. CDR3 region: CASKAGQGAREQYF. DNA of the CDR3: TGTGCCAGCAAGGCGGGACAGGGGGCCCGCGAGCAGTACTTC.

This clonotype was picked up a small number of times. The J gene is TRBJ1-3, the V gene TRBV4-3; D might be TRBD1 (5 bases). The CDR3 extends over 17 amino acids. Trimming left V 1 base short and J 2 bases short, with 15 bases between. CDR1 and CDR2 from the germline V gene are LGHNA and YSLEER. CDR3 protein: CASSQGRGGGPGNTIYF. The CDR3 DNA reads as TGCGCCAGCAGCCAAGGCCGGGGCGGAGGGCCTGGAAACACCATATATTTT.

This clonotype has a single count. The chain carries TRBV15 and TRBJ2-2, with 8 positions matching TRBD2. Germline CDR1 is LNHNV and CDR2 is YYDKDF (reference sequence). The CDR3 covers 14 residues. The trim removed 3 bases at V and 5 bases at J, leaving 2 bases unmatched. The CDR3 DNA is TGTGCCACCAGCAGGGGACTAGATACCGGGGAGCTGTTTTTT. Translated: CATSRGLDTGELFF.

Ten or more counts support this clonotype. CDR3 amino acids: CASSQDRGLEAFF. The CDR3 nucleotides read TGCGCCAGCAGCCAAGATCGGGGGCTAGAAGCTTTCTTT. The chain couples TRBV4-3 to TRBJ1-1, with D possibly being TRBD1 (6 bases). This CDR3 is built from 13 residues. Germline V gene lookup returns CDR1 LGHNA and CDR2 YSLEER. Trimming left V 0 bases short and J 8 bases short, with 10 bases between.

There are a few counts of this clonotype. V usage is TRBV28 and J usage is TRBJ2-3; 15 positions match TRBD2. Germline CDR1 MDHEN, CDR2 SYDVKM. The ends lost 7 bases at V and 9 bases at J; junction bases unmatched: 14. This CDR3 is 17 amino acids long. CDR3 region: CASNSPGLAGGSGTQYF. Here the CDR3 DNA reads TGTGCCAGCAACAGTCCGGGACTAGCGGGAGGAAGCGGCACGCAGTATTTT.

V and J are TRBV9 and TRBJ2-1; 10 positions match TRBD2. Germline V gene sequence: CDR1 SGDLS, CDR2 YYNGEE. There are 16 residues in the CDR3. V was clipped by 1 base and J by 8 bases; unmatched bases: 9. CDR3 sequence reads: CASSVLTSGIGDEQFF. The DNA for the CDR3 is TGTGCCAGCAGCGTACTCACTAGCGGGATAGGGGATGAGCAGTTCTTC.

This clonotype was seen a few times. The rearrangement uses TRBV6-5 and TRBJ2-7; D may be TRBD1 (6 bases). The CDR3 length is 15 residues. Germline CDR1 MNHEY, CDR2 SVGAGI. V lost 0 bases to trimming and J lost 0 bases, with 9 bases between them. The CDR3 DNA follows: TGTGCCAGCAGTTACTCGGTAGGGGGCTCCTACGAGCAGTACTTC. It yields the protein CASSYSVGGSYEQYF.

This clonotype was seen a few times. The chain recombines TRBV6-1 with TRBJ2-2; TRBD2 aligns across 9 bases. The junction had 13 bases not matched to a gene; V was cut back by 6 bases and J by 5 bases. This CDR3 is built from 17 residues. Per germline, CDR1 MNHNS and CDR2 SASEGT. The CDR3 bases are TGTGCCAGCAGCCGGTATAGCGGGAGTATTAAGACCGGGGAGCTGTTTTTT. Translating it yields CASSRYSGSIKTGELFF.

This chain connects TRBV6-5 to TRBJ2-5; tentatively, D is TRBD2 (6 bases). CDR3 size: 14 residues. V lost 0 bases, J lost 2 bases, and 7 bases lay in between. The germline V gene has CDR1 MNHEY and CDR2 SVGAGI. CDR3 loop: CASSYSRGQETQYF. The CDR3 DNA reads as TGTGCCAGCAGTTACTCACGGGGGCAAGAGACCCAGTACTTC.

This clonotype was observed a handful of times. This chain joins TRBV12-3 or TRBV12-4 and TRBJ1-6, with D possibly matching TRBD1 (5 bases). This CDR3 contains 14 residues. V was cut by 8 bases and J by 6 bases, with 14 bases left in between. CDR3 sequence: CASGGDFGNSPLHF. The DNA of the CDR3 is TGTGCCAGCGGGGGGGACTTCGGTAATTCACCCCTCCACTTT.

This clonotype was counted a few times. The chain combines TRBV27 with TRBJ1-2, with TRBD1 matching over 11 bases. The germline V gene has CDR1 MNHEY and CDR2 SMNVEV (reference sequence). V lost 6 bases to trimming and J lost 4 bases; unmatched junction nucleotides: 13. The CDR3 is 17 residues long. CDR3: CASRPGTGGGFSYGYTF. DNA for the CDR3: TGTGCCAGCAGGCCCGGGACAGGGGGGGGGTTTAGCTATGGCTACACCTTC.

This rearrangement joins TRBV20-1 to TRBJ2-5, with 7 positions matching TRBD2. CDR3 length equals 15 residues. V trimming: 0 bases; J trimming: 4 bases; junction bases outside the gene matches: 8. Germline V gives CDR1 DFQATT, CDR2 SNEGSKA (reference sequence). CDR3 sequence reads: CSARDSGGGLETQYF. For the CDR3, the DNA is TGCAGTGCTAGAGATTCGGGGGGAGGGTTAGAGACCCAGTACTTC.

The chain employs TRBV7-8 and TRBJ2-5; TRBD1 agrees at 8 bases. V dropped 1 base and J dropped 4; count of bases not matched to a gene: 8. The length of the CDR3 is 16 residues. Per germline, CDR1 SGHVS and CDR2 FQNEAQ. The CDR3 sequence is CASSLVLRGLGETQYF. CDR3 in DNA: TGTGCCAGCAGCTTAGTCCTCAGGGGGCTTGGAGAGACCCAGTACTTC.

The V gene is TRBV30, the J gene TRBJ2-7, with 10 bases matching TRBD1. The CDR3 loop spans 14 amino acids. The ends lost 4 bases at V and 1 base at J; junction bases unmatched: 4. CDR1 and CDR2 from the germline V gene are GTSNPN and SVGIG (reference sequence). CDR3 region: CAWTRDRGSYEQYF. In nucleotides, the CDR3 is TGTGCCTGGACCCGGGACAGGGGATCCTACGAGCAGTACTTC.

This clonotype was found a few times. The V and J genes are TRBV5-1 and TRBJ1-4, with TRBD1 identical over 7 bases. Germline loops: CDR1 SGHRS, CDR2 YFSETQ. V was clipped by 0 bases and J by 5 bases; unmatched bases: 7. This CDR3 is built from 16 residues. CDR3 amino acids: CASSLGPGQKNEKLFF. The CDR3 coding sequence is TGCGCCAGCAGCTTGGGTCCGGGACAGAAGAATGAAAAACTGTTTTTT.

V gene TRBV18 combines with J gene TRBJ2-1; D unclear. Germline assignment: CDR1 KGHSH and CDR2 LQKENI. Between the trimmed V and J ends, which lost 6 bases and 3 bases, there was a span of 12 bases. The CDR3 runs to 14 residues. Here the CDR3 reads CASSPTDGYNEQFF. The DNA for the CDR3 is TGTGCCAGCTCGCCCACGGACGGCTACAATGAGCAGTTCTTC.

This clonotype was seen a few times. The chain uses TRBV20-1 and TRBJ1-6; 7 bases agree with TRBD1. Per the germline V gene, CDR1 is DFQATT and CDR2 is SNEGSKA (reference sequence). J was trimmed by 6 bases and V by 6 bases; bases with no gene match: 8. This CDR3 has 14 amino acids. The CDR3 sequence is CSAKHRGGNSPLHF. As DNA, the CDR3 is TGCAGTGCCAAACACAGGGGTGGTAATTCACCCCTCCACTTT.

This clonotype was found a few times. This chain links TRBV20-1 with TRBJ2-1, with no clear D. Germline V gene sequence: CDR1 DFQATT, CDR2 SNEGSKA (reference sequence). The CDR3 consists of 11 residues. Trimming removed 4 bases at V and 9 bases at J, with 10 bases between. The CDR3 spells CSAIGPGEQFF. The CDR3 DNA is TGCAGTGCTATCGGTCCCGGTGAGCAGTTCTTC.

This clonotype was counted once. The chain has TRBV5-1 and TRBJ2-5; TRBD2 agrees at 8 bases. From germline, CDR1 is SGHRS and CDR2 YFSETQ. V trimming: 4 bases; J trimming: 2 bases; junction bases outside the gene matches: 10. The CDR3 is 16 amino acids. CDR3 nucleotides: TGCGCCAGCAGCCCAAGGGTAGCGGGGCTACAAGAGACCCAGTACTTC. Encoded protein: CASSPRVAGLQETQYF.

This chain links TRBV15 with TRBJ2-1, with D perhaps matching TRBD1 (6 bases). The CDR3 has 13 residues. Between the trimmed V and J ends, which lost 2 bases and 8 bases, there was a span of 10 bases. CDR1 is LNHNV and CDR2 is YYDKDF in the germline V gene (reference sequence). CDR3 nucleotides: TGTGCCACCAGCAGACAGGGGTGGGATGAGCAGTTCTTC. It is translated as CATSRQGWDEQFF.

The V and J genes are TRBV9 and TRBJ1-1; D gene ambiguous. CDR3 length: 15 residues. Germline V gene sequence: CDR1 SGDLS, CDR2 YYNGEE. V dropped 0 bases and J dropped 0 bases, with 9 bases sitting between them. The CDR3 nucleotides are TGTGCCAGCAGCGTAGTGCGGAACATGAACACTGAAGCTTTCTTT. Translating it yields CASSVVRNMNTEAFF.

At least ten counts were recorded for this clonotype. The chain joins TRBV12-3 or TRBV12-4 to TRBJ2-7; weak D call: TRBD2 (6 bases). The CDR3 is made up of 14 amino acids. The ends were cut back, 0 bases at V and 7 bases at J, with 13 bases in the middle. The CDR3 protein is CASSLARDVVEQYF. The CDR3 DNA sequence: TGTGCCAGCAGTTTAGCGCGGGACGTAGTGGAGCAGTACTTC.